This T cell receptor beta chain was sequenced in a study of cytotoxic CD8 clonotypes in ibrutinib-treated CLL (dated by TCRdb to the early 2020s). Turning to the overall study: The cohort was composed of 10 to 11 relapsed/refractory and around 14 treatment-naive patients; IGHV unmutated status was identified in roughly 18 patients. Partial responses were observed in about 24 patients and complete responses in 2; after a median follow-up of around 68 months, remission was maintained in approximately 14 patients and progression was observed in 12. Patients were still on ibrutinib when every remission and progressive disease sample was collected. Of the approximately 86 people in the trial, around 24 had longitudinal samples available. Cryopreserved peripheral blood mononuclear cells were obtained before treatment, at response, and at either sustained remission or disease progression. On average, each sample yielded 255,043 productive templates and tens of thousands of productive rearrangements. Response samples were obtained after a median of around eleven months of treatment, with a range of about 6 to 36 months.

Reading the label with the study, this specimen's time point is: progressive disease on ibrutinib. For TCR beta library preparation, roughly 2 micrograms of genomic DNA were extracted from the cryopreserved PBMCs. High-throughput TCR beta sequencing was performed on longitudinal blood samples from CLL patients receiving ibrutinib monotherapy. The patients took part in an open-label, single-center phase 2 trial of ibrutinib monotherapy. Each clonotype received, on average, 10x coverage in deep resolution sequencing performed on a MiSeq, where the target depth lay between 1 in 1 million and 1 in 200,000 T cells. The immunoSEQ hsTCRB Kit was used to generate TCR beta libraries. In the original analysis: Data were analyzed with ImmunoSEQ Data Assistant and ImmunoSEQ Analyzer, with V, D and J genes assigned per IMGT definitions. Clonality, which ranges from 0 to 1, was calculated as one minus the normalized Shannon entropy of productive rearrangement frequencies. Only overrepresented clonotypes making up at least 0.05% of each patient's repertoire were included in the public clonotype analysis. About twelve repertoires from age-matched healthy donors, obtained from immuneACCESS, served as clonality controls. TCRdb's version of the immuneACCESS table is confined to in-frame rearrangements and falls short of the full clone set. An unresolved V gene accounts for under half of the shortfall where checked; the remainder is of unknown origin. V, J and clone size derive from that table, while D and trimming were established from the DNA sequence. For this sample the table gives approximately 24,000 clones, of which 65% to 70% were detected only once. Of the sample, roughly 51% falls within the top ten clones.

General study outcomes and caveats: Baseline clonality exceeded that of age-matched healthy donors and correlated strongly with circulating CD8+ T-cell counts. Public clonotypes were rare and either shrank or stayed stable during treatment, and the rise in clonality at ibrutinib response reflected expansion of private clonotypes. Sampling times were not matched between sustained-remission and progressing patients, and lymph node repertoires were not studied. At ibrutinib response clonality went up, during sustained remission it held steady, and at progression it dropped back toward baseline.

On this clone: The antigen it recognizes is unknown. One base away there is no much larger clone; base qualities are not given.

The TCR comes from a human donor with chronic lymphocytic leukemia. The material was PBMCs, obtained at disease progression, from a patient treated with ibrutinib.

The CDR3 region has the sequence CASSEALWTGDETQYF. The nucleotide sequence reads as follows: TGTGCCAGCAGTGAAGCCCTATGGACAGGGGACGAGACCCAGTACTTC. The chain was built from TRBV2 and TRBJ2-5, with 9 middle bases fitting TRBD1. From its cysteine to its phenylalanine, the CDR3 spans 16 amino acids. Of all the DNA, just the CDR3 is kept, 48 bases in frame from base 1. Trimming accounts for 0 bases at V and 5 bases at J, while the number of junction bases matched to no gene is 7. CDR1 and CDR2 were assigned from the germline V gene as SNHLY and FYNNEI.